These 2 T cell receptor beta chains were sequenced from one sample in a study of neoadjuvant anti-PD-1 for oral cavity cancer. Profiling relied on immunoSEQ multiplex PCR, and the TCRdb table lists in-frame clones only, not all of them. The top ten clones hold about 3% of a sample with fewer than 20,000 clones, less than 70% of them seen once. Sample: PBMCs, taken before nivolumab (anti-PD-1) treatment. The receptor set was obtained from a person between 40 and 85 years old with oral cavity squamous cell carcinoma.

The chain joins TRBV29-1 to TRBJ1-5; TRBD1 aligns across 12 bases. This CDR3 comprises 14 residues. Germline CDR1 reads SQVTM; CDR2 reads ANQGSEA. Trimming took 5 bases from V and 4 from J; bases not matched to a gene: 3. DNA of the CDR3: TGCAGCGTTAGGGGACAGGGGGCTAATCAGCCCCAGCATTTT. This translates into CSVRGQGANQPQHF. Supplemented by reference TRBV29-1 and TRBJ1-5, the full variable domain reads SAVISQKPSRDICQRGTSLTIQCQVDSQVTMMFWYRQQPGQSLTLIATANQGSEATYESGFVIDKFPISRPNLTFSTLTVSNMSPEDSSIYLCSVRGQGANQPQHFGDGTRLSIL.

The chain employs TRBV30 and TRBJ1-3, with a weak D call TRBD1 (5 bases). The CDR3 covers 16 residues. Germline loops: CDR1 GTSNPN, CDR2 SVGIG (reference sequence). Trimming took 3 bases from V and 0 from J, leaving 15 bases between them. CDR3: CAWSGRGSYSGNTIYF. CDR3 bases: TGTGCCTGGAGCGGTAGGGGATCCTACTCTGGAAACACCATATATTTT.